The 32 T cell receptor beta chains given below trace back to one sample, sequenced in a study of breast tumors, draining lymph nodes, adjacent tissues. TCRdb analysed the multiplex PCR reads with MiXCR anew, one entry per CDR3 protein. The table includes about 13,000 distinct CDR3 sequences, around three fifths detected once. Sequenced: tumor-adjacent breast tissue. Receptors were obtained from a female donor with breast cancer. Some clones in this sample may be carry-over from other donors' samples.

This clonotype appeared many times. The chain joins TRBV5-1 to TRBJ2-1; 12 positions match TRBD2. V dropped 1 base and J dropped 9; count of bases not matched to a gene: 14. The V gene's germline CDR1 is SGHRS and CDR2 YFSETQ. The CDR3 contains 18 residues. As DNA, the CDR3 is TGCGCCAGCAGCTTGAAGTGGGACGCTAGCGGGGGGGCCATTGAGCAGTTCTTC. Its protein product is CASSLKWDASGGAIEQFF.

The chain has TRBV6-1 and TRBJ1-6, with TRBD1 as a possible D gene (5 bases). The V gene's germline CDR1 is MNHNS and CDR2 SASEGT. The ends were cut back, 6 bases at V and 6 bases at J, with 15 bases in the middle. The CDR3 totals 15 residues. The CDR3 nucleotides are TGTGCCAGCAGGGCCGGGACGGGACTTAATTCACCCCTCCACTTT. As protein: CASRAGTGLNSPLHF.

In this sample, this clonotype turned up many times. This chain uses TRBV20-1 with TRBJ1-5, with a possible D match to TRBD1 (6 bases). CDR3 length equals 16 residues. Germline V lookup: CDR1 DFQATT, CDR2 SNEGSKA (reference sequence). The CDR3 is CSVSEGGAVNNQPQHF. The CDR3 region has the DNA TGCAGCGTGTCTGAGGGGGGCGCCGTAAACAATCAGCCCCAGCATTTT.

This clonotype was seen repeatedly, ten times or more. The chain links TRBV9 to TRBJ2-5; D assignment may be TRBD1 or TRBD2 (7 bases each). CDR3 length: 16 amino acids. Germline V CDR1 and CDR2: SGDLS, YYNGEE. The V gene lost 2 bases and the J gene lost 5 bases, with 19 bases spanning the gap. The CDR3 spells CASSVQGGGSSETQYF. The CDR3 bases are TGTGCCAGCAGCGTCCAGGGGGGCGGGAGTAGCGAGACCCAGTACTTC.

The rearrangement uses TRBV2 and TRBJ1-2, with 7 bases identical to TRBD1. V shed 4 bases and J 2 bases; nucleotides not matched to a gene: 1. CDR3 length: 13 residues. Germline V gene sequence: CDR1 SNHLY, CDR2 FYNNEI. The CDR3 coding sequence is TGTGCCAGCAGTGGACAGGGAAACTATGGCTACACCTTC. Translating gives CASSGQGNYGYTF.

V and J are TRBV20-1 and TRBJ2-1, with TRBD1 as a possible D gene (6 bases). V lost 0 bases and J lost 5, with 17 bases in between. Germline CDR1 is DFQATT and CDR2 is SNEGSKA (reference sequence). The CDR3 is 16 residues long. CDR3 bases: TGCAGTGCTAGAGATGTCAGGACAGTGGGGGACAATGAGCAGTTCTTC. This gives the protein CSARDVRTVGDNEQFF.

V gene TRBV4-1 combines with J gene TRBJ2-3, with 8 nucleotides matching TRBD1. CDR3 length: 16 residues. CDR1 is MGHRA and CDR2 is YSYEKL in the germline V gene. The V gene end was trimmed by 3 bases and the J gene end by 3 bases; junction bases not matched to a gene: 8. This chain's CDR3 is CASSQLLGQGTDTQYF. The DNA for the CDR3 is TGCGCCAGCAGCCAGCTACTCGGACAGGGAACAGATACGCAGTATTTT.

The CDR3 reads CASRVNNSPLHF. As DNA, the CDR3 is TGTGCCAGTAGAGTCAATAATTCACCCCTCCACTTT. V is TRBV19 and J is TRBJ1-6; D remains ambiguous. The CDR3 loop spans 12 amino acids. The V end was cut by 6 bases, the J end by 5 bases, with 5 bases between. Germline assignment: CDR1 LNHDA and CDR2 SQIVND (reference sequence).

The CDR3 DNA is TGTGCCAGCTCCCCTGGGACAGGGGGCCTCTACGAGCAGTACTTC. This sequence encodes CASSPGTGGLYEQYF. The chain links TRBV6-6 to TRBJ2-1; 12 nucleotides match TRBD1. The DNA end is a closer match to TRBJ2-7, so the J assignment may be wrong. This CDR3 contains 15 residues. Germline V gene lookup returns CDR1 MNHNY and CDR2 SVGAGI (reference sequence).

J is TRBJ2-4 and V is TRBV6-2 or TRBV6-3; no reliable D call. CDR1 and CDR2 (germline): MNHEY, SVGEGT. The CDR3 spans 15 residues. V lost 9 bases and J 0 bases, leaving 15 bases between the germline ends. CDR3: CASRHRALAKNIQYF. DNA for the CDR3: TGTGCCAGTCGGCACAGAGCACTAGCCAAAAACATTCAGTACTTC.

The chain combines TRBV7-8 with TRBJ1-3; D may be TRBD1 (5 bases). The CDR3 extends over 13 amino acids. V gave up 8 bases and J gave up 4 bases, with 12 bases separating them. CDR1 and CDR2 (germline): SGHVS, FQNEAQ. The CDR3 coding sequence is TGTGCCAGCGGCTGGGACGCGGGAAACACCATATATTTT. This gives the protein CASGWDAGNTIYF.

A single count supports this clonotype. V gene TRBV14 combines with J gene TRBJ2-2; D could derive from TRBD1 or TRBD2 (5 bases each). Per germline, CDR1 SGHDN and CDR2 FVKESK. V was trimmed by 0 bases and J by 7 bases, leaving 15 bases between them. The CDR3 runs to 16 residues. The CDR3 bases are TGTGCCAGCAGCCAAGATAGGTCGGGGCGAAACGGGGAGCTGTTTTTT. This gives the protein CASSQDRSGRNGELFF. Full variable domain (remainder filled in from reference TRBV14 and TRBJ2-2): EAGVTQFPSHSVIEKGQTVTLRCDPISGHDNLYWYRRVMGKEIKFLLHFVKESKQDESGMPNNRFLAERTGGTYSTLKVQPAELEDSGVYFCASSQDRSGRNGELFFGEGSRLTVL.

Many counts were recorded for this clonotype. This chain links TRBV5-6 with TRBJ1-5, with a possible D match to TRBD1 (5 bases). The CDR3 contains 15 residues. V shed 4 bases and J shed 6 bases, with 17 bases lying between them. Germline V gives CDR1 SGHDT, CDR2 YYEEEE. CDR3: CASSRTGWGGQPQHF. The DNA of the CDR3 is TGTGCCAGCAGCCGCACAGGTTGGGGCGGTCAGCCCCAGCATTTT.

This chain links TRBV10-3 with TRBJ1-2; D is unresolved. Deletions cut 4 bases from V and 0 bases from J, with 30 bases between. CDR3 length equals 21 residues. Germline V gene sequence: CDR1 ENHRY, CDR2 SYGVKD. DNA for the CDR3: TGTGCCATCAGTGTCCCTTTTAGAGTGGCTATATTCTTATGTGCTAACTATGGCTACACCTTC. The encoded protein is CAISVPFRVAIFLCANYGYTF.

This clonotype is classed as medium-sized (0.01 to 0.1%). The chain carries TRBV14 and TRBJ2-7; D remains ambiguous. V lost 0 bases and J lost 4, with 1 base in between. Germline-derived CDR1 and CDR2 are SGHDN and FVKESK. The CDR3 runs to 11 residues. CDR3 sequence: CASSQEYEQYF. The CDR3 DNA reads TGTGCCAGCAGCCAAGAATACGAGCAGTACTTC.

This clonotype was observed at least ten times. Mismatch with germline at one junction end may stem from a read error. This sequence joins TRBV20-1 and TRBJ2-5, with 9 bases matching TRBD2. CDR3 length: 18 amino acids. Germline values: CDR1 DFQATT, CDR2 SNEGSKA (reference sequence). The CDR3 here is CSARGGHRTSATQETQYF. CDR3 nucleotides: TGCAGTGCGAGAGGGGGCCATAGGACTAGCGCTACCCAAGAGACCCAGTACTTC.

This rearrangement joins TRBV2 to TRBJ1-2; TRBD1 agrees at 8 bases. CDR1 is SNHLY and CDR2 is FYNNEI in the germline V gene. There are 14 residues in the CDR3. V shed 6 bases, J shed 4 bases, and the junction held 7 bases outside the gene matches. The CDR3 protein is CASRGTGVPYGYTF. CDR3 DNA sequence: TGTGCCAGCAGGGGGACAGGCGTTCCCTATGGCTACACCTTC.

In the case of this clonotype: Its ends do not fully match the called genes, so a read error is possible. The rearrangement joins TRBV20-1 to TRBJ1-2; TRBD1 agrees at 9 bases. Looked up from germline, CDR1 is DFQATT and CDR2 is SNEGSKA (reference sequence). This CDR3 contains 14 residues. The DNA of the CDR3 is TGCAGTGCTGACCCGGGACAGGGAAACTATGGCCACACCTTC. Translation: CSADPGQGNYGHTF.

The rearrangement joins TRBV6-1 to TRBJ1-2, with D hard to call. The CDR3 sequence is 11 residues long. The V end lost 9 bases, the J end lost 8 bases, and 13 bases lay between the germline ends. From germline, CDR1 is MNHNS and CDR2 SASEGT. This CDR3 reads CASRPGGGYTF. In DNA form, the CDR3 reads TGTGCCAGTAGACCCGGCGGAGGCTACACCTTC.

The chain combines TRBV7-9 with TRBJ2-2; 7 nucleotides agree with TRBD2. V trimming: 6 bases; J trimming: 0 bases; junction bases outside the gene matches: 4. The CDR3 loop spans 15 amino acids. Germline CDR1 reads SEHNR; CDR2 reads FQNEAQ (reference sequence). The CDR3 is CASRSSGSNTGELFF. The CDR3 region has the DNA TGTGCCAGCAGATCTAGCGGATCGAACACCGGGGAGCTGTTTTTT. The full variable domain, completed using reference TRBV7-9 and TRBJ2-2, is DTGVSQNPRHKITKRGQNVTFRCDPISEHNRLYWYRQTLGQGPEFLTYFQNEAQLEKSRLLSDRFSAERPKGSFSTLEIQRTEQGDSAMYLCASRSSGSNTGELFFGEGSRLTVL.

The chain couples TRBV6-5 to TRBJ2-5; D not certain. CDR1 and CDR2 (germline): MNHEY, SVGAGI. The germline V and J ends were trimmed by 6 bases and 5 bases, with 7 bases remaining between them. The CDR3 covers 11 residues. The CDR3 region is CASRGPETQYF. The CDR3 bases are TGTGCCAGCAGGGGCCCCGAGACCCAGTACTTC.

In its sample, this clonotype is hyperexpanded. The rearrangement joins TRBV24-1 to TRBJ1-2, with TRBD1 identical over 7 bases. With 10 bases clipped from V and 3 bases from J, the junction kept 13 bases outside the gene matches. Germline assignment: CDR1 KGHDR and CDR2 SFDVKD. The CDR3 totals 15 residues. The CDR3 nucleotides read TGTGCCACGGAGGGACGGACAGGAGTCTACTATGGCTACACCTTC. Its translation: CATEGRTGVYYGYTF.

This clonotype was counted many times. V gene TRBV19 combines with J gene TRBJ1-1; D uncertain. The CDR3 consists of 16 residues. V was cut by 3 bases and J by 0 bases, with 14 bases left in between. Germline V lookup: CDR1 LNHDA, CDR2 SQIVND (reference sequence). CDR3 in amino acids: CASSIYPGIMNTEAFF. The CDR3, as DNA: TGTGCCAGTAGTATCTACCCAGGCATCATGAACACTGAAGCTTTCTTT.

This clonotype was counted a single time. The J gene is TRBJ1-2, the V gene TRBV30; D gene ambiguous. The CDR3 length is 13 residues. Germline V gene sequence: CDR1 GTSNPN, CDR2 SVGIG (reference sequence). V was pared by 3 bases and J by 0 bases, with 8 bases between. CDR3 residues: CAWSLQTNYGYTF. The CDR3 DNA reads as TGTGCCTGGAGCCTCCAGACTAACTATGGCTACACCTTC.

Many counts were recorded for this clonotype. V gene TRBV19 combines with J gene TRBJ2-7; D is perhaps TRBD2 (6 bases). The CDR3 length is 14 residues. V shed 0 bases and J shed 2 bases, with 8 bases lying between them. Germline CDR1 is LNHDA and CDR2 is SQIVND (reference sequence). CDR3 region: CASSIEGGPYEQYF. CDR3 nucleotides: TGTGCCAGTAGTATAGAGGGAGGCCCCTACGAGCAGTACTTC.

This chain uses TRBV29-1 with TRBJ2-1, with 9 bases lining up with TRBD1. Germline-derived CDR1 and CDR2 are SQVTM and ANQGSEA. The V segment lost 7 bases and the J segment 7 bases; nucleotides outside the gene matches: 8. CDR3 size: 13 residues. This chain's CDR3 is CSAGQGGWNEQFF. The CDR3 DNA reads as TGCAGCGCGGGACAGGGAGGGTGGAATGAGCAGTTCTTC.

The CDR3 sequence: CASSLVSRRNEQFF. The CDR3, as DNA: TGTGCCAGCAGCTTAGTATCGCGCAGGAATGAGCAGTTCTTC. V is TRBV11-2 and J is TRBJ2-1, with unresolved D. V lost 1 base to trimming and J lost 7 bases, with 11 bases between them. CDR1 is SGHAT and CDR2 is FQNNGV in the germline V gene. The CDR3 has 14 residues.

The sample holds a few counts of this clonotype. V usage is TRBV7-9 and J usage is TRBJ1-6; 9 bases are a match to TRBD1. The junction had 8 bases not matched to a gene; V was cut back by 4 bases and J by 10 bases. CDR1 SEHNR and CDR2 FQNEAQ come from the germline V gene (reference sequence). The CDR3 is made up of 15 amino acids. This CDR3 is CASSSKQGARSPLHF. Here the CDR3 DNA reads TGTGCCAGCAGCTCAAAACAGGGGGCGAGGTCACCCCTCCACTTT.

This clonotype was seen a single time. This CDR3 reads CSAARADSNQPQHF. DNA for the CDR3: TGCAGTGCCGCCCGTGCGGATAGCAATCAGCCCCAGCATTTT. The gene calls are TRBV20-1 and TRBJ1-5, with D uncertain. The ends were cut back, 6 bases at V and 0 bases at J, with 12 bases in the middle. The CDR3 covers 14 residues. CDR1 is DFQATT, CDR2 SNEGSKA, per germline (reference sequence).

The CDR3 loop is CSATRDSRNSPLHF. Written as DNA, the CDR3 is TGCAGTGCGACCCGGGACAGTCGCAATTCACCCCTCCACTTT. This chain uses TRBV20-1 with TRBJ1-6, with TRBD1 matching over 7 bases. V lost 6 bases and J lost 7; bases outside the gene matches: 9. Germline values: CDR1 DFQATT, CDR2 SNEGSKA (reference sequence). This CDR3 is built from 14 residues.

This chain links TRBV20-1 with TRBJ1-3, with TRBD1 as a possible D gene (5 bases). The CDR3 totals 13 residues. The V gene's germline CDR1 is DFQATT and CDR2 SNEGSKA (reference sequence). The germline V and J ends were trimmed by 2 bases and 8 bases, with 13 bases remaining between them. The CDR3, as DNA: TGCAGTGCTAGACAGGGTAGCATAGACACCATATATTTT. It specifies CSARQGSIDTIYF.

The chain joins TRBV6-5 to TRBJ2-7; D unresolved. The CDR3 consists of 14 residues. Trimming left V 4 bases short and J 0 bases short, with 10 bases between. Looked up from germline, CDR1 is MNHEY and CDR2 is SVGAGI. The CDR3 sequence: CASSFGESSYEQYF. DNA of the CDR3: TGTGCCAGCAGTTTTGGGGAAAGCTCCTACGAGCAGTACTTC.